This TCR beta chain was retrieved from a study of cytomegalovirus exposure and HLA in healthy donors. Study as a whole: Findings of an earlier analysis included about 100 million unique TCR beta sequences from roughly 190 million T cells. Of all 400 or so donors who were genotyped, 70% to 85% belonged to the Caucasian-associated ancestry cluster.

Germline loops: CDR1 SQVTM, CDR2 ANQGSEA. The CDR3 totals 13 residues. Findings and caveats of the study: As a later analysis showed, a missense DCLRE1C variant was linked to trimming of TCR beta V- and J-genes.

Remarks on this clone: The antigen is undetermined.

PCR primers comprised 60 Vbeta and 13 Jbeta primers. Assay used: immunoSEQ multiplex PCR; TCRdb lists only in-frame clones, some missing. The sample includes 150,000 to 200,000 clones, 78% of them seen just once. Sequenced material: PBMCs. The chain couples TRBV29-1 to TRBJ2-5, with 8 positions matching TRBD1. Near its end, the DNA agrees better with TRBJ2-7, so the J call may be wrong. The TCR was taken from a woman between 25 and 40 years old in good health and CMV-seropositive. The chain's CDR3 is CSVGPRQGNEQYF. The DNA for the CDR3 is TGCAGCGTTGGTCCGAGACAGGGGAACGAGCAGTACTTC.